This TCR beta chain originates from a study of neurological immune-mediated disorders (dated by TCRdb to between 2017 and 2020). For the wider study: Peripheral blood TCR-beta repertoires from HTLV-I-associated myelopathy (HAM/TSP) patients, multiple sclerosis patients and healthy controls were compared by UMI-based sequencing. Longitudinal samples, technical triplicates and paired sorted CD4+ and CD8+ T-cell subsets, alongside PBMC samples, were included among the 106 TCR-beta libraries. Technical triplicate libraries were sequenced to precisely calculate the variability in frequency of each individual clone. The cohort included some 70 subjects: approximately 15 with HAM/TSP, roughly 34 with multiple sclerosis, and approximately 20 healthy controls.

Here is what the overall study found, with its caveats: TCR clonal expansion was greatest in HAM/TSP patients and smallest in MS patients, who ranked below even healthy controls. No identical CDR3 amino acid sequences were shared among expanded clones across subjects, suggesting private TCR-beta repertoires in all groups.

cDNA synthesis used template-switch 5'RACE with a primer carrying a 10-nucleotide random unique molecular identifier tagging each TCR transcript. Every sequencing run yielded over 160 million TCR-beta sequences covering 15-18 subjects. Total RNA was extracted with the RNeasy kit. The KAPA Real-time Library Amplification kit was used to amplify TCR-beta VDJ regions with primers for the TCR constant region and the 5'RACE anchor. A first PCR added sample indexes and Illumina adaptors, after which a second PCR increased the library yield. The roughly 650 bp TCR product was size-selected on a 2% E-gel SizeSelection system after Ampure bead purification. Before pooling, library quality was checked on a Bioanalyzer, concentration was measured with Qubit, and libraries were quantified with the Kapa Library Quantification kit. Libraries were sequenced paired-end 2 x 150 bp on an Illumina HiSeq 2500. To increase sequence diversity, about 25-31% phiX was spiked into each library pool. The paper's data handling went like this. Quality-filtered reads were processed with the UMI-based MiGEC pipeline, and over 75% of raw TCR sequences were removed by the MiGEC pipeline during error correction. IMGT germline references were used for aligning VDJ genes, and each clonotype was defined as a unique CDR3 amino acid sequence together with its V-J genes. Clonal expansion, Shannon diversity, and CDR3 relatedness (CalcPairwiseDistances, ClusterSamples) were evaluated with VDJtools, and phylogenetic trees were built with CLCbio workbench. A clone was classed as expanded if it had 8 or more unique UMIs, a cutoff based on coefficient-of-variation modelling across technical triplicates. TCRdb reprocessing: public reads trimmed at Q25 with fastp, clones called with MiXCR, in-frame beta chains kept. Every distinct CDR3 protein forms one entry, paired with its most common genes and DNA. It is TCRdb's table, rather than the study itself, that gives the V and J calls and clone size. Across this sample there are about 44,000 distinct CDR3 sequences, with approximately 21% seen only once. About 4.5% of the sample belongs to the ten largest clones.

This clonotype was seen repeatedly, ten times or more. What this receptor recognizes is not known. No much larger clone exists at a distance of one base, and base qualities are not known. The time point label on this specimen signifies: technical triplicate 3. Unsorted PBMC libraries were generated from 2 million PBMCs stored in RNAlater at -80 °C until RNA extraction. PBMCs were separated from peripheral blood using Ficoll-Hypaque density gradient centrifugation and then cryopreserved in liquid nitrogen. This TCR came from a man aged 55 to 70 with HTLV-1-associated myelopathy (HAM/TSP). Material: PBMCs.

The nucleotides are TGTGCCAGCAGCCACGGACTAGCGAGCCGCGAGCAGTACTTC. Its amino acids are CASSHGLASREQYF. The chain is made from TRBV3-1 and TRBJ2-7; TRBD2 matches 9 bases in the middle. V is trimmed back by 3 bases and J by 6 bases, and the junction contains 6 bases that no gene match accounts for. The CDR3 contains 14 residues, cysteine and phenylalanine counted. Left in the record is the CDR3 DNA by itself, 42 bases read in frame from the first base. For CDR1 and CDR2, the germline V gene (reference sequence) lists LGHDT and YNNKEL.